Below, 20 T cell receptor beta chains from the same sample are listed, as sequenced in a study of a mutant IDH1 vaccine in newly diagnosed glioma. Time point: baseline, week 1 (first vaccination visit). Treatment given: pre-vaccination baseline after standard-of-care therapy. Sequencing used immunoSEQ multiplex PCR; TCRdb keeps in-frame clones, though not all of them. The table shows about 38,000 clones, with roughly 80% occurring only once. The sequences come from PBMCs, collected from a glioma patient treated with radiotherapy, temozolomide or both. These receptors all come from a middle-aged man with glioma. Some clones in this sample may be carry-over from other donors' samples.

The chain is built from TRBV30 and TRBJ1-2; 8 nucleotides align to TRBD1. J was trimmed by 7 bases and V by 0 bases; bases with no gene match: 10. The germline CDR1 and CDR2 sequences are GTSNPN and SVGIG (reference sequence). This CDR3 is built from 15 residues. CDR3 in amino acids: CAWSVLTGVFSGYTF. CDR3 coding DNA: TGTGCCTGGAGTGTATTGACAGGGGTTTTCTCTGGCTACACCTTC.

The genes are TRBV6-6 and TRBJ1-2; D ambiguous. The CDR3 covers 11 residues. Trimming took 0 bases from V and 12 from J, leaving 8 bases between them. Germline V CDR1 and CDR2: MNHNY, SVGAGI (reference sequence). CDR3 in amino acids: CASSYSVSHTF. The CDR3 region has the DNA TGTGCCAGCAGTTACTCGGTCTCCCACACCTTC.

The V call is TRBV4-2, the J call TRBJ1-2, with a tentative D call TRBD1 (6 bases). Germline V CDR1 and CDR2: LGHNA, YNFKEQ. V was pared by 4 bases and J by 1 base, with 13 bases between. The CDR3 spans 15 residues. The CDR3 coding sequence is TGTGCCAGCAGCCCAGTGGACAGTAGTAACTATGGCTACACCTTC. This sequence encodes CASSPVDSSNYGYTF.

This clone was seen more than once but under ten times. The chain has TRBV9 and TRBJ1-5, with 7 bases identical to TRBD1. Per the germline V gene, CDR1 is SGDLS and CDR2 is YYNGEE. The V segment lost 4 bases and the J segment 2 bases; nucleotides outside the gene matches: 3. There are 14 residues in the CDR3. The chain's CDR3 is CASSSTGGNQPQHF. In nucleotides, the CDR3 is TGTGCCAGCAGCTCCACAGGGGGCAATCAGCCCCAGCATTTT.

V and J are TRBV19 and TRBJ1-1, with a weak D call TRBD1 (6 bases). V dropped 6 bases and J dropped 6 bases, with 11 bases sitting between them. This CDR3 comprises 12 residues. The germline CDR1 and CDR2 sequences are LNHDA and SQIVND (reference sequence). DNA for the CDR3: TGTGCCAGTAGCCCCGGACAGTCTGAAGCTTTCTTT. Encoded protein: CASSPGQSEAFF.

This rearrangement joins TRBV5-4 to TRBJ1-1; D unclear. Germline CDR1 reads SGHNT; CDR2 reads YYREEE (reference sequence). The V end was cut by 1 base, the J end by 1 base, with 5 bases between. The CDR3 has 13 amino acids. CDR3: CASSLRANTEAFF. In DNA, the CDR3 is TGTGCCAGCAGCTTGAGAGCGAACACTGAAGCTTTCTTT.

The CDR3 nucleotides are TGTGCCAGCTCAGATTTGACAGGGGGAATCGACGAGCAGTACTTC. This sequence encodes CASSDLTGGIDEQYF. V gene TRBV18 combines with J gene TRBJ2-7, with 9 bases matching TRBD1. Germline V gives CDR1 KGHSH, CDR2 LQKENI. The CDR3 loop spans 15 amino acids. Trimming cost V 5 bases and J 5 bases; bases outside gene matches: 10.

The chain uses TRBV9 and TRBJ2-2; no firm D call. V was trimmed by 4 bases and J by 6 bases, leaving 16 bases between them. This CDR3 spans 15 amino acids. Germline assignment: CDR1 SGDLS and CDR2 YYNGEE. CDR3 loop: CASSFRTSLAGELFF. The CDR3 DNA reads as TGTGCCAGCAGCTTTAGGACCTCCCTAGCCGGGGAGCTGTTTTTT. Supplemented by reference TRBV9 and TRBJ2-2, the full variable domain reads DSGVTQTPKHLITATGQRVTLRCSPRSGDLSVYWYQQSLDQGLQFLIQYYNGEERAKGNILERFSAQQFPDLHSELNLSSLELGDSALYFCASSFRTSLAGELFFGEGSRLTVL.

CDR3 sequence reads: CASSYWAGEAFF. CDR3 coding DNA: TGTGCCAGCAGTTATTGGGCAGGTGAAGCTTTCTTT. The chain joins TRBV6-7 to TRBJ1-1; D ambiguous. TRBV6-7 is sorted into the ORF group, with uncertain function. V was shortened by 3 bases and J by 7 bases, with 9 bases between the two germline ends. The CDR3 extends over 12 amino acids.

This chain connects TRBV9 to TRBJ1-4; D remains unclear. This CDR3 contains 14 residues. V was pared by 4 bases and J by 7 bases, with 14 bases between. Germline V gene data show CDR1 as SGDLS and CDR2 as YYNGEE. The CDR3 region has the DNA TGTGCCAGCAGCTCGACGTGGGTGGCTGAAAAACTGTTTTTT. Its protein product is CASSSTWVAEKLFF.

CDR3 sequence (DNA): TGTGCCAGCAGTGATGGGCGCCGGGAAAACTATGGCTACACCTTC. Amino acid sequence: CASSDGRRENYGYTF. The chain employs TRBV6-1 and TRBJ1-2; the D is unclear. The germline V and J ends were trimmed by 3 bases and 2 bases, with 13 bases remaining between them. This CDR3 is built from 15 residues. The germline V gene encodes CDR1 MNHNS and CDR2 SASEGT.

The V gene is TRBV30, the J gene TRBJ1-6; D ambiguous. The CDR3 extends over 14 amino acids. The V gene's germline CDR1 is GTSNPN and CDR2 SVGIG (reference sequence). The germline V and J ends were trimmed by 4 bases and 7 bases, with 14 bases remaining between them. For the CDR3, the DNA is TGTGCCTGGACACCTTGGACGGAAAATTCACCCCTCCACTTT. The encoded protein is CAWTPWTENSPLHF.

The chain couples TRBV10-3 to TRBJ2-3, with TRBD1 matching 10 bases. This CDR3 is built from 15 residues. Germline assignment: CDR1 ENHRY and CDR2 SYGVKD. After removal of 5 bases from V and 5 bases from J, the junction contained 7 bases not matched to a gene. The CDR3 sequence: CAISLGQGKGDTQYF. The CDR3 DNA reads as TGTGCCATCAGTCTGGGACAGGGGAAGGGAGATACGCAGTATTTT.

This sequence joins TRBV18 and TRBJ1-2, with D perhaps TRBD1 (5 bases). This CDR3 is built from 14 residues. Trimming removed 3 bases from V and 8 bases from J, with 16 bases in between. In germline, CDR1 is KGHSH, CDR2 LQKENI. The CDR3 DNA reads as TGTGCCAGCTCACCCTTGTGGCAGGGAGAAGGCTACACCTTC. It codes for CASSPLWQGEGYTF.

The chain employs TRBV5-1 and TRBJ2-7; D not certain. V dropped 0 bases and J dropped 4 bases, with 11 bases sitting between them. Germline V gene data show CDR1 as SGHRS and CDR2 as YFSETQ. This CDR3 is 14 amino acids long. The CDR3 protein is CASSLVGRGYEQYF. CDR3 bases: TGCGCCAGCAGCTTGGTCGGACGTGGATACGAGCAGTACTTC.

This clone was detected only once. The chain combines TRBV5-1 with TRBJ2-7; the D is unclear. The CDR3 is made up of 13 amino acids. Germline V gives CDR1 SGHRS, CDR2 YFSETQ. V was clipped by 0 bases and J by 6 bases, with 10 bases between them. The CDR3, as DNA: TGCGCCAGCAGCTTGGGGGTGGAAGGCGAGCAGTACTTC. It encodes CASSLGVEGEQYF.

This clone was detected only a few times. The chain links TRBV10-3 to TRBJ1-2; no reliable D call. The germline V gene has CDR1 ENHRY and CDR2 SYGVKD. This CDR3 is 15 amino acids long. The V end was cut by 2 bases, the J end by 5 bases, with 15 bases between. The CDR3 DNA is TGTGCCATCAGTGAGGGTGCGGGTTATAAGTATGGCTACACCTTC. It codes for CAISEGAGYKYGYTF.

This chain links TRBV15 with TRBJ1-5, with 7 bases that match TRBD1. CDR1 is LNHNV, CDR2 YYDKDF, per germline (reference sequence). The CDR3 is 14 amino acids. Trimming took 5 bases from V and 9 from J; bases not matched to a gene: 10. The CDR3 DNA follows: TGTGCCACCAGCCGTGGGACAGACCCCTTGCCCCAGCATTTT. This encodes CATSRGTDPLPQHF.

The V and J genes are TRBV28 and TRBJ1-5; a possible D gene is TRBD1 (5 bases). Trimming cost V 6 bases and J 5 bases, with 17 bases left between them. CDR1 MDHEN and CDR2 SYDVKM come from the germline V gene. The CDR3 length is 15 residues. CDR3 nucleotides: TGTGCCAGCAGATACGCACAGGAGCTTCATCAGCCCCAGCATTTT. Encoded protein: CASRYAQELHQPQHF. The complete variable domain, with remaining parts taken from reference TRBV28 and TRBJ1-5, reads DVKVTQSSRYLVKRTGEKVFLECVQDMDHENMFWYRQDPGLGLRLIYFSYDVKMKEKGDIPEGYSVSREKKERFSLILESASTNQTSMYLCASRYAQELHQPQHFGDGTRLSIL.

This chain links TRBV7-9 with TRBJ2-2; D possibly corresponds to TRBD2 (6 bases). The CDR3 sequence is 16 residues long. V was shortened by 6 bases and J by 1 base, with 15 bases between the two germline ends. Germline assignment: CDR1 SEHNR and CDR2 FQNEAQ (reference sequence). The CDR3 protein is CASSIAGTLNTGELFF. CDR3 coding DNA: TGTGCCAGCAGTATAGCCGGGACTCTGAACACCGGGGAGCTGTTTTTT.